Included here is one T cell receptor beta chain sequence, with context. This specimen belongs to a study of blood T cells in healthy people across ages. Next came a second PCR, run for about 6 to 12 cycles, which used a sample-barcoded 5' primer along with a J-beta primer mix. TCRdb recomputed calls from the 5' RACE reads with MiXCR, one row per CDR3 protein. This sample has almost 550,000 distinct CDR3 sequences, with 24% found just once. These records were also assigned to another study, of T cells of mothers and their children.

Sequenced input: blood. This clonotype originated in a boy aged 10-17 years in good health.

The CDR3 protein is CASSILSGRLYEKLFF. CDR3 sequence (DNA): TGTGCCAGCAGCATCTTGTCAGGGCGTTTGTATGAAAAACTGTTTTTT. The chain recombines TRBV21-1 with TRBJ1-4; the D segment call TRBD1 is taken from the table without a DNA check. TRBV21-1 is a recognized pseudogene. CDR3 length: 16 residues.